This is a list of T cell receptor beta chains from one sample in a study of T cell changes during pregnancy in multiple sclerosis. Sequenced by immunoSEQ multiplex PCR; TCRdb stores in-frame clones only, minus some. The sample includes about 36,000 clones, over 75% of them seen just once. Sequencing used CD8+ T cells from peripheral blood mononuclear cells, obtained in the third trimester of pregnancy. The receptors here all came from a female donor with multiple sclerosis, enrolled in a pregnancy study. The CDR3 runs from the conserved cysteine through the conserved F or W. D genes are given only for firm matches. Only some rows state a clone size, as once, few, many or a class for expanded clones.

abundance: few; j_gene: TRBJ2-1; v_gene: TRBV19; d_gene: -; CDR3aa: CASSMTGSSYNEQFF; CDR3nt: TGTGCCAGTAGTATGACGGGGAGCTCCTACAATGAGCAGTTCTTC
abundance: -; j_gene: TRBJ1-1; v_gene: TRBV6-1; d_gene: -; CDR3aa: CASSEGSTEAFF; CDR3nt: TGTGCCAGCAGTGAAGGCAGCACTGAAGCTTTCTTT
abundance: few; j_gene: TRBJ1-4; v_gene: TRBV27; d_gene: -; CDR3aa: CASSLAGRPNEKLFF; CDR3nt: TGTGCCAGCAGTTTGGCGGGCAGGCCTAATGAAAAACTGTTTTTT
abundance: -; j_gene: TRBJ2-7; v_gene: TRBV6-8; d_gene: TRBD2; CDR3aa: CASSYVLRLAETYEQYF; CDR3nt: TGTGCCAGCAGTTACGTTTTGAGACTAGCGGAAACCTACGAGCAGTACTTC
abundance: -; j_gene: TRBJ1-2; v_gene: TRBV29-1; d_gene: -; CDR3aa: CSVDGGGGGAYGYTF; CDR3nt: TGCAGCGTTGATGGGGGTGGCGGGGGAGCCTATGGCTACACCTTC
abundance: -; j_gene: TRBJ1-2; v_gene: TRBV4-2; d_gene: -; CDR3aa: CASSQSLGQSNYGYTF; CDR3nt: TGTGCCAGCAGCCAAAGTCTGGGGCAGTCTAACTATGGCTACACCTTC
abundance: -; j_gene: TRBJ2-7; v_gene: TRBV19; d_gene: TRBD2; CDR3aa: CASSPGTSGGSSYEQYF; CDR3nt: TGTGCCAGTAGTCCCGGGACTAGCGGGGGTTCCTCCTACGAGCAGTACTTC
abundance: -; j_gene: TRBJ1-2; v_gene: TRBV6-6; d_gene: -; CDR3aa: CASSYGGGDGYTF; CDR3nt: TGTGCCAGCAGCTACGGAGGAGGGGATGGCTACACCTTC
abundance: -; j_gene: TRBJ1-4; v_gene: TRBV7-9; d_gene: TRBD1; CDR3aa: CASSFGTVFEKLFF; CDR3nt: TGTGCCAGCAGCTTCGGGACAGTGTTTGAAAAACTGTTTTTT
abundance: -; j_gene: TRBJ2-1; v_gene: TRBV5-6; d_gene: -; CDR3aa: CASSLDRSEQFF; CDR3nt: TGTGCCAGCAGCTTGGACAGGAGTGAGCAGTTCTTC
abundance: -; j_gene: TRBJ2-7; v_gene: TRBV5-1; d_gene: -; CDR3aa: CASSLVWRAHYEQYF; CDR3nt: TGCGCCAGCAGCTTGGTCTGGCGGGCGCATTACGAGCAGTACTTC
abundance: -; j_gene: TRBJ2-7; v_gene: TRBV11-1; d_gene: TRBD1; CDR3aa: CASSPGTGPSYEQYF; CDR3nt: TGTGCCAGCAGCCCCGGGACAGGGCCCTCCTACGAGCAGTACTTC
abundance: -; j_gene: TRBJ2-1; v_gene: TRBV2; d_gene: TRBD2; CDR3aa: CASSLLAGGTYNEQFF; CDR3nt: TGTGCCAGCAGCCTACTAGCGGGAGGAACCTACAATGAGCAGTTCTTC
abundance: -; j_gene: TRBJ1-2; v_gene: TRBV29-1; d_gene: -; CDR3aa: CSVDRGPYGYTF; CDR3nt: TGCAGCGTTGACCGCGGGCCCTATGGCTACACCTTC
abundance: few; j_gene: TRBJ2-5; v_gene: TRBV6-6; d_gene: -; CDR3aa: CASSALGGQETQYF; CDR3nt: TGTGCCAGCAGTGCATTGGGGGGACAAGAGACCCAGTACTTC
abundance: -; j_gene: TRBJ1-3; v_gene: TRBV30; d_gene: -; CDR3aa: CAWTGDGNTIYF; CDR3nt: TGTGCCTGGACAGGGGACGGAAACACCATATATTTT
abundance: -; j_gene: TRBJ2-1; v_gene: TRBV7-6; d_gene: -; CDR3aa: CASSLLESKAYNEQFF; CDR3nt: TGTGCCAGCAGCTTATTAGAGTCTAAAGCCTACAATGAGCAGTTCTTC
abundance: once; j_gene: TRBJ2-7; v_gene: TRBV7-2; d_gene: TRBD2; CDR3aa: CASSPLAGGSEQYF; CDR3nt: TGTGCCAGCAGCCCCTTGGCGGGGGGGTCCGAGCAGTACTTC
abundance: -; j_gene: TRBJ2-7; v_gene: TRBV11-2; d_gene: TRBD1; CDR3aa: CASSPGTGISYEQYF; CDR3nt: TGTGCCAGCAGCCCAGGGACAGGAATCTCCTACGAGCAGTACTTC
abundance: -; j_gene: TRBJ2-2; v_gene: TRBV7-3; d_gene: -; CDR3aa: CASSPLGTGELFF; CDR3nt: TGTGCCAGCAGCCCCCTAGGCACCGGGGAGCTGTTTTTT
abundance: -; j_gene: TRBJ1-2; v_gene: TRBV27; d_gene: TRBD1; CDR3aa: CASSLSTGGVGYTF; CDR3nt: TGTGCCAGCAGTTTATCAACAGGGGGAGTGGGCTACACCTTC
abundance: -; j_gene: TRBJ1-5; v_gene: TRBV19; d_gene: TRBD1; CDR3aa: CASSIARTGDQPQHF; CDR3nt: TGTGCCAGTAGTATAGCCCGGACAGGGGATCAGCCCCAGCATTTT
abundance: -; j_gene: TRBJ1-2; v_gene: TRBV30; d_gene: -; CDR3aa: CAWSVGRHGYTF; CDR3nt: TGTGCCTGGAGTGTGGGGAGGCATGGCTACACCTTC
abundance: -; j_gene: TRBJ2-7; v_gene: TRBV6-5; d_gene: -; CDR3aa: CASRDSLIYEQYF; CDR3nt: TGTGCCAGCAGGGACAGTTTAATCTACGAGCAGTACTTC
abundance: -; j_gene: TRBJ1-6; v_gene: TRBV6-1; d_gene: -; CDR3aa: CASMGGGYNSPLHF; CDR3nt: TGTGCCAGCATGGGAGGGGGCTATAATTCACCCCTCCACTTT
abundance: -; j_gene: TRBJ2-1; v_gene: TRBV11-1; d_gene: -; CDR3aa: CASSSLDEQFF; CDR3nt: TGTGCCAGCAGCTCACTCGATGAGCAGTTCTTC
abundance: -; j_gene: TRBJ1-2; v_gene: TRBV9; d_gene: TRBD1; CDR3aa: CASSSDRQGALGYTF; CDR3nt: TGTGCCAGCAGCAGCGACAGACAGGGGGCGCTTGGCTACACCTTC
abundance: -; j_gene: TRBJ2-7; v_gene: TRBV4-2; d_gene: -; CDR3aa: CASKQTSTTSYEQYF; CDR3nt: TGTGCCAGCAAACAGACTAGTACGACCTCCTACGAGCAGTACTTC
abundance: few; j_gene: TRBJ1-5; v_gene: TRBV18; d_gene: TRBD1; CDR3aa: CASSSGQAVLGNQPQHF; CDR3nt: TGTGCCAGCTCATCGGGACAGGCGGTATTGGGCAATCAGCCCCAGCATTTT
abundance: -; j_gene: TRBJ1-1; v_gene: TRBV19; d_gene: TRBD1; CDR3aa: CASRTGGITEAFF; CDR3nt: TGTGCCAGTCGGACAGGGGGCATAACTGAAGCTTTCTTT
abundance: -; j_gene: TRBJ2-7; v_gene: TRBV2; d_gene: TRBD1; CDR3aa: CASRVRDRAVHEQYF; CDR3nt: TGTGCCAGCAGAGTCCGGGACAGGGCGGTTCACGAGCAGTACTTC
abundance: once; j_gene: TRBJ2-1; v_gene: TRBV4-2; d_gene: -; CDR3aa: CASSQDYWSYLNEQFF; CDR3nt: TGTGCCAGCAGCCAAGATTACTGGAGTTACCTCAATGAGCAGTTCTTC
abundance: -; j_gene: TRBJ2-2; v_gene: TRBV27; d_gene: -; CDR3aa: CASSRTGRVAGELFF; CDR3nt: TGTGCCAGCAGCCGGACAGGGAGGGTGGCCGGGGAGCTGTTTTTT
abundance: -; j_gene: TRBJ1-1; v_gene: TRBV11-2; d_gene: -; CDR3aa: CASSLEGHLKLNTEAFF; CDR3nt: TGTGCCAGCAGCTTAGAGGGACATCTAAAGTTGAACACTGAAGCTTTCTTT
abundance: -; j_gene: TRBJ1-2; v_gene: TRBV10-3; d_gene: -; CDR3aa: CAISEESRGYGYTF; CDR3nt: TGTGCCATCAGTGAAGAGAGTCGGGGGTATGGCTACACCTTC
abundance: -; j_gene: TRBJ1-4; v_gene: TRBV19; d_gene: TRBD1; CDR3aa: CASSIDPGTGDGEKLFF; CDR3nt: TGTGCCAGTAGTATAGATCCGGGGACAGGGGATGGCGAAAAACTGTTTTTT
abundance: -; j_gene: TRBJ1-5; v_gene: TRBV4-2; d_gene: -; CDR3aa: CASSQDGGNTQPQHF; CDR3nt: TGTGCCAGCAGCCAAGATGGAGGGAATACACAGCCCCAGCATTTT
abundance: -; j_gene: TRBJ1-3; v_gene: TRBV6-5; d_gene: -; CDR3aa: CASRTTGGNTIYF; CDR3nt: TGTGCCAGCAGAACTACTGGCGGAAACACCATATATTTT
abundance: -; j_gene: TRBJ2-3; v_gene: TRBV4-3; d_gene: -; CDR3aa: CASSQEGRGRTDTQYF; CDR3nt: TGCGCCAGCAGCCAAGAGGGGCGGGGACGCACAGATACGCAGTATTTT
abundance: -; j_gene: TRBJ1-3; v_gene: TRBV7-6; d_gene: -; CDR3aa: CASSLGWTASSGNTIYF; CDR3nt: TGTGCCAGCAGCTTGGGCTGGACAGCGAGCTCTGGAAACACCATATATTTT
abundance: -; j_gene: TRBJ2-7; v_gene: TRBV29-1; d_gene: -; CDR3aa: CSVCDRSSYEQYF; CDR3nt: TGCAGCGTCTGCGACAGAAGCTCCTACGAGCAGTACTTC
abundance: -; j_gene: TRBJ1-1; v_gene: TRBV6-5; d_gene: -; CDR3aa: CASSYSEGGWGTEAFF; CDR3nt: TGTGCCAGCAGTTACTCAGAGGGCGGCTGGGGCACTGAAGCTTTCTTT
abundance: medium-sized; j_gene: TRBJ1-2; v_gene: TRBV7-2; d_gene: -; CDR3aa: CASSSLYGGNGYTF; CDR3nt: TGTGCCAGCAGCTCCCTTTACGGGGGGAATGGCTACACCTTC
abundance: -; j_gene: TRBJ1-2; v_gene: TRBV7-9; d_gene: -; CDR3aa: CASSSLLGYTF; CDR3nt: TGTGCCAGCAGCTCCCTGTTAGGCTACACCTTC
abundance: -; j_gene: TRBJ1-2; v_gene: TRBV9; d_gene: -; CDR3aa: CASSTRGGLYGYTF; CDR3nt: TGTGCCAGCAGCACCCGTGGGGGCTTGTATGGCTACACCTTC
abundance: once; j_gene: TRBJ1-1; v_gene: TRBV25-1; d_gene: -; CDR3aa: CASSESVNTEAFF; CDR3nt: TGTGCCAGCAGTGAATCAGTGAACACTGAAGCTTTCTTT
abundance: -; j_gene: TRBJ1-1; v_gene: TRBV30; d_gene: TRBD1; CDR3aa: CAWAQGQGDTEAFF; CDR3nt: TGTGCCTGGGCACAAGGACAGGGTGACACTGAAGCTTTCTTT
abundance: -; j_gene: TRBJ2-5; v_gene: TRBV4-1; d_gene: -; CDR3aa: CASSQGVAGQETQYF; CDR3nt: TGCGCCAGCAGCCAAGGGGTGGCAGGGCAAGAGACCCAGTACTTC
abundance: few; j_gene: TRBJ2-2; v_gene: TRBV5-4; d_gene: TRBD1; CDR3aa: CASSSGTGFTGELFF; CDR3nt: TGTGCCAGCAGCTCCGGGACAGGGTTTACCGGGGAGCTGTTTTTT
abundance: -; j_gene: TRBJ2-4; v_gene: TRBV6-1; d_gene: TRBD1; CDR3aa: CASSGTGEWLFENIQYF; CDR3nt: TGTGCCAGCAGTGGGACAGGGGAGTGGTTGTTCGAAAACATTCAGTACTTC
abundance: -; j_gene: TRBJ1-1; v_gene: TRBV7-8; d_gene: -; CDR3aa: CASSLQGGNTEAFF; CDR3nt: TGTGCCAGCAGCTTACAGGGAGGGAACACTGAAGCTTTCTTT
abundance: -; j_gene: TRBJ1-5; v_gene: TRBV2; d_gene: TRBD1; CDR3aa: CASSDPFGDREGPQHF; CDR3nt: TGTGCCAGCAGTGACCCCTTTGGGGACAGGGAAGGGCCCCAGCATTTT
abundance: -; j_gene: TRBJ1-2; v_gene: TRBV9; d_gene: TRBD1; CDR3aa: CASSVLGQAAINYGYTF; CDR3nt: TGTGCCAGCAGCGTCCTCGGACAGGCCGCAATAAACTATGGCTACACCTTC
abundance: -; j_gene: TRBJ1-1; v_gene: TRBV6-5; d_gene: -; CDR3aa: CASSHREGFSEAFF; CDR3nt: TGTGCCAGCAGCCATCGAGAGGGATTCTCTGAAGCTTTCTTT
abundance: -; j_gene: TRBJ2-7; v_gene: TRBV21-1; d_gene: -; CDR3aa: CASIKMYERSSYEQYF; CDR3nt: TGTGCCAGCATCAAGATGTATGAGAGGAGCTCCTACGAGCAGTACTTC